Listed below are T cell receptor beta chains from one sample, sequenced in a study of T cell repertoires in cytomegalovirus infection. Via MiXCR, TCRdb re-called the reads, giving one row per CDR3 protein. The sample consists of about 900,000 distinct CDR3 sequences, around 30% of them appearing once. No antigen is known for these receptors. The source material was cultured CD8+ T cells from PBMCs, sampled from culture after CMV antigen stimulation. The receptors shown here come from a human donor in good health (CMV status not recorded). Some clones in this sample may be carry-over from other donors' samples. Both conserved end residues are part of each CDR3. Fields, in order: J gene, D gene, clone size, V gene, CDR3 protein, CDR3 DNA. The D gene is left open where the match is weak. A row's size may be missing; if present it is once, few, many or a size class.

>TRBJ2-7|NA|NA|TRBV9
CASSVGGDSSYEQYF
TGTGCCAGCAGCGTAGGCGGCGACAGCTCCTACGAGCAGTACTTC
>TRBJ2-7|NA|NA|TRBV27
CASSPLGALGEQYF
TGTGCCAGCAGTCCTCTCGGGGCCCTCGGGGAGCAGTACTTC
>TRBJ2-5|TRBD2|NA|TRBV6-5
CASSYSAGGPQETQYF
TGTGCCAGCAGTTACTCAGCGGGGGGGCCCCAAGAGACCCAGTACTTC
>TRBJ2-7|TRBD2|NA|TRBV5-6
CASSLVLAGTDEQYF
TGTGCCAGCAGCTTGGTACTAGCGGGGACCGACGAGCAGTACTTC
>TRBJ1-1|TRBD1|NA|TRBV3-1
CASSQVPGQGSTEAFF
TGTGCCAGCAGCCAAGTCCCGGGACAGGGGAGCACTGAAGCTTTCTTT
>TRBJ2-2|NA|NA|TRBV7-6
CASNLRQGPNTGELFF
TGTGCCAGCAACTTACGGCAGGGACCGAACACCGGGGAGCTGTTTTTT
>TRBJ2-7|NA|NA|TRBV7-1
CASSPKTNRAYEQYF
TGTGCCAGCAGCCCCAAAACGAACAGGGCCTACGAGCAGTACTTC
>TRBJ2-2|NA|few|TRBV2
CATWGVDTGELFF
TGTGCCACCTGGGGGGTGGACACCGGGGAGCTGTTTTTT
>TRBJ2-6|NA|NA|TRBV20-1
CSVNSGANVLTF
TGCAGTGTAAACTCTGGGGCCAACGTCCTGACTTTC
>TRBJ2-7|NA|once|TRBV20-1
CSALSRGFSSYEQYF
TGCAGTGCTTTATCGAGGGGGTTCAGCTCCTACGAGCAGTACTTC
>TRBJ2-2|NA|NA|TRBV27
CASSLYDQGLGELFF
TGTGCCAGCAGTTTATACGACCAGGGACTCGGGGAGCTGTTTTTT
>TRBJ1-2|NA|few|TRBV7-9
CASSPLDRGQNYGYTF
TGTGCCAGCAGCCCACTGGATCGCGGACAGAACTATGGCTACACCTTC
>TRBJ1-5|NA|NA|TRBV2
CASLGFGNQPQHF
TGTGCCAGCCTAGGGTTTGGCAATCAGCCCCAGCATTTT
>TRBJ2-1|NA|NA|TRBV19
CASSIEGQTTYNEQFF
TGTGCCAGTAGTATAGAAGGCCAAACCACCTACAATGAGCAGTTCTTC
>TRBJ1-4|NA|few|TRBV5-4
CASSLGQGLEKLFF
TGTGCCAGCAGCTTGGGCCAGGGGCTTGAAAAACTGTTTTTT
>TRBJ1-2|NA|NA|TRBV5-5
CASSLSLGRGYTF
TGTGCCAGCAGCTTGTCGTTAGGACGGGGCTACACCTTC
>TRBJ2-3|TRBD2|NA|TRBV27
CASSLVHGGALTDTQYF
TGTGCCAGCAGTTTAGTTCACGGGGGGGCGTTGACAGATACGCAGTATTTT
>TRBJ2-3|NA|NA|TRBV7-2
CASSSSGTLGTDTQYF
TGTGCCAGCAGCTCCTCCGGGACCTTGGGCACAGATACGCAGTATTTT
>TRBJ2-2|NA|NA|TRBV19
CASTMMWGSNTGELFF
TGTGCCAGTACGATGATGTGGGGCTCGAACACCGGGGAGCTGTTTTTT
>TRBJ2-7|TRBD1|NA|TRBV5-4
CVSRTQGEIYEQYF
TGTGTCAGCCGTACACAGGGGGAGATTTACGAGCAGTACTTC
>TRBJ2-6|NA|NA|TRBV14
CASRGFGANVLTF
TGTGCCAGCAGAGGCTTTGGGGCCAACGTCCTGACTTTC
>TRBJ1-6|NA|many|TRBV7-6
CASSLGPGSYNSPLHF
TGTGCCAGCAGCTTGGGGCCAGGCTCCTATAATTCACCCCTCCACTTT
>TRBJ1-1|TRBD1|few|TRBV7-9
CASSSTGSRNTEAFF
TGTGCCAGCAGCTCGACAGGGAGTAGGAACACTGAAGCTTTCTTT
>TRBJ1-4|NA|many|TRBV7-6
CASSLAPESMSTNEKLFF
TGTGCCAGCAGCTTAGCCCCGGAATCTATGTCAACTAATGAAAAACTGTTTTTT
>TRBJ2-1|TRBD1|NA|TRBV6-5
CASSYLRGTGDNEQFF
TGTGCCAGCAGTTACTTACGTGGGACAGGGGACAATGAGCAGTTCTTC
>TRBJ1-3|NA|NA|TRBV12-3/TRBV12-4
CASSLGLVAGNTIYF
TGTGCCAGCAGTTTGGGGCTGGTTGCTGGAAACACCATATATTTT
>TRBJ2-3|NA|few|TRBV27
CASSYSGDGLDTQYF
TGTGCCAGCAGTTATTCAGGGGACGGATTGGATACGCAGTATTTT
>TRBJ1-3|NA|NA|TRBV6-2/TRBV6-3
CASRNPTGGTSENTIYF
TGTGCCAGCAGAAACCCTACCGGAGGTACCTCTGAAAACACCATATATTTT
>TRBJ2-1|NA|many|TRBV7-8
CASSPGKNEQFF
TGTGCCAGCAGCCCCGGGAAGAATGAGCAGTTCTTC
>TRBJ1-2|NA|NA|TRBV6-5
CASSYLGSRYGYTF
TGTGCCAGCAGTTACTTAGGCAGCCGCTATGGCTACACCTTC
>TRBJ1-2|NA|few|TRBV7-9
CASSLTGDRLYGYTF
TGTGCCAGCAGCCTTACCGGTGACCGACTCTATGGCTACACCTTC
>TRBJ2-5|NA|few|TRBV27
CASSHQTIGGLETQYF
TGTGCCAGCAGTCACCAAACAATCGGGGGGCTTGAGACCCAGTACTTC
>TRBJ1-1|NA|NA|TRBV6-8
CASSYGAAANTEAFF
TGTGCCAGCAGTTATGGAGCGGCAGCGAACACTGAAGCTTTCTTT
>TRBJ2-2|NA|NA|TRBV6-1
CASSYPHFGDGRVSGELFF
TGTGCCAGCAGTTACCCGCATTTTGGGGATGGCAGGGTGTCCGGGGAGCTGTTTTTT
>TRBJ2-7|TRBD2|NA|TRBV20-1
CSALTLAEGTYEQYF
TGCAGTGCCTTAACACTAGCGGAGGGAACCTACGAGCAGTACTTC
>TRBJ1-1|NA|many|TRBV7-6
CASSLEGSGGDEAFF
TGTGCCAGCAGCTTAGAGGGTTCGGGGGGGGATGAAGCTTTCTTT
>TRBJ1-2|NA|NA|TRBV25-1
CASSEYYDNYGYTF
TGTGCCAGCAGTGAATATTACGATAACTATGGCTACACCTTC
>TRBJ2-3|TRBD1|NA|TRBV12-3/TRBV12-4
CASSSTGESTQYF
TGTGCCAGCAGTTCGACAGGGGAGAGTACGCAGTATTTT
>TRBJ1-5|NA|NA|TRBV7-2
CASSLGAGNQTQHF
TGTGCCAGCAGCTTAGGGGCAGGGAATCAGACCCAGCATTTT
>TRBJ2-7|NA|NA|TRBV2
CASSVSGSHEQYF
TGTGCCAGCAGTGTCTCAGGGTCCCACGAGCAGTACTTC
>TRBJ2-7|NA|NA|TRBV27
CVAYEQYF
TGTGTCGCCTACGAGCAGTACTTC
>TRBJ1-2|NA|few|TRBV9
CASSSRADGYTF
TGTGCCAGCAGCTCTCGGGCAGATGGCTACACCTTC
>TRBJ1-1|NA|NA|TRBV7-6
CASSATGGKTEAFF
TGTGCCAGCAGCGCAACTGGGGGGAAAACTGAAGCTTTCTTT
>TRBJ2-5|NA|NA|TRBV5-1
CASSSGPDPGQSLETQYF
TGCGCCAGCAGCTCTGGTCCGGATCCTGGACAGAGCCTGGAGACCCAGTACTTC
>TRBJ2-7|NA|once|TRBV19
CASSIVSDGVYEQYF
TGTGCCAGTAGTATAGTATCGGACGGGGTTTACGAGCAGTACTTC
>TRBJ2-7|NA|few|TRBV19
CASSNDRFNEQYF
TGTGCCAGTAGTAACGACAGGTTCAACGAGCAGTACTTC
>TRBJ1-5|NA|few|TRBV6-1
CASSEGRGRQPQHF
TGTGCCAGCAGTGAAGGACGGGGACGCCAGCCCCAGCATTTT
>TRBJ1-2|TRBD1|few|TRBV6-1
CASSEALDRGPDDYTF
TGTGCCAGCAGTGAAGCTCTTGACAGGGGGCCTGACGACTACACCTTC
>TRBJ1-1|NA|many|TRBV7-8
CASSLVGSRGTEAFF
TGTGCCAGCAGCTTAGTGGGCAGCCGGGGCACTGAAGCTTTCTTT
>TRBJ1-2|NA|NA|TRBV12-3/TRBV12-4
CASSPAGLGSNYGYTF
TGTGCCAGCAGCCCTGCGGGTCTTGGGAGCAACTATGGCTACACCTTC